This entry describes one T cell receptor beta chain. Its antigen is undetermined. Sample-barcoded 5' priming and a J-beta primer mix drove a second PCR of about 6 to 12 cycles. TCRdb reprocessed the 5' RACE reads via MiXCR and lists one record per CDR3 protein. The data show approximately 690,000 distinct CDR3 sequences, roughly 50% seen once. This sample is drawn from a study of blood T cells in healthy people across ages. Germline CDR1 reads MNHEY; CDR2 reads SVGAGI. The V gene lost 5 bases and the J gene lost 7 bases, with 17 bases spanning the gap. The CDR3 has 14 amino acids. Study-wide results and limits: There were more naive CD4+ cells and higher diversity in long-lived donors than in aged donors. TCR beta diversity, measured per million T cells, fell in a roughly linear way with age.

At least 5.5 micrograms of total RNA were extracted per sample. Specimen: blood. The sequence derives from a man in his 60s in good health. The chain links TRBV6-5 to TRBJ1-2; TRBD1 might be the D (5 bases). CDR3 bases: TGTGCCAGCAGTCCGATTGGCAGGGTGCCTGGCTACACCTTC. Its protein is CASSPIGRVPGYTF.